This T cell receptor (beta chain) was recovered during a study of T cell responses to AZD1222 COVID-19 vaccine. Libraries were prepared by immunoSEQ multiplex PCR; TCRdb keeps only in-frame clonotypes and omits some of them. Here the sample spans about 140,000 clones, 90% to 95% being singletons. The length of the CDR3 is 16 residues. The germline CDR1 and CDR2 sequences are SGHNT and YENEEA. The ends lost 5 bases at V and 5 bases at J; junction bases unmatched: 14. The V gene is TRBV11-3, the J gene TRBJ1-2, with 7 bases that match TRBD1. This TCR was sampled from an adult who received the AZD1222 COVID-19 vaccine. The source was peripheral blood, collected 28 days after the second AZD1222 dose. The CDR3 loop is CASSPPSAGGRYGYTF. The CDR3 DNA is TGTGCCAGCAGCCCTCCCAGTGCAGGGGGAAGATATGGCTACACCTTC.